Below, 16 T cell receptor beta chains from the same sample are listed, as sequenced in a study of cytomegalovirus exposure and HLA in healthy donors. In the PCR, 60 Vbeta and 13 Jbeta primers were used. Libraries were prepared by immunoSEQ multiplex PCR; TCRdb keeps only in-frame clonotypes and omits some of them. The sample lists 100,000 to 120,000 clones; just over 75% were seen once. The specimen sequenced was PBMCs. The receptor source for this set is a man aged 25-45 years in good health and CMV-seropositive.

The table lists this clone with a count of one. The rearrangement links TRBV4-3 to TRBJ2-5, with D tentatively TRBD2 (6 bases). The better agreement between TRBJ2-7 and the DNA end casts doubt on the J call. The CDR3 spans 15 residues. CDR1 and CDR2 (germline): LGHNA, YSLEER. This CDR3 reads CASSQGGGVFYEQYF. The CDR3, as DNA: TGCGCCAGCAGCCAAGGAGGAGGGGTGTTCTACGAGCAGTACTTC.

V is TRBV2 and J is TRBJ2-1, with TRBD2 as a possible D gene (6 bases). The CDR3 is 17 amino acids. The V end was cut by 3 bases, the J end by 7 bases, with 22 bases between. CDR1 and CDR2 (germline): SNHLY, FYNNEI. The CDR3 nucleotides are TGTGCCAGCAGTGACGGGAGTCCAGCTTGGGGTTGGAATGAGCAGTTCTTC. It encodes CASSDGSPAWGWNEQFF.

This clone was picked up one time. This rearrangement joins TRBV27 to TRBJ2-7; D might be TRBD1 (6 bases). V was trimmed by 6 bases and J by 0 bases, leaving 18 bases between them. The germline gives CDR1 MNHEY, CDR2 SMNVEV (reference sequence). The CDR3 covers 16 residues. In nucleotides, the CDR3 is TGTGCCAGCAGCTTTCTCCTCCCGACAGGCTCCTACGAGCAGTACTTC. Protein: CASSFLLPTGSYEQYF.

V usage is TRBV4-1 and J usage is TRBJ2-2; TRBD2 is a possible D gene (6 bases). This CDR3 contains 16 residues. CDR1 is MGHRA, CDR2 YSYEKL, per germline. V was shortened by 0 bases and J by 2 bases, with 10 bases between the two germline ends. The CDR3 region is CASSQDGGDNTGELFF. The CDR3 region has the DNA TGCGCCAGCAGCCAAGACGGCGGGGACAACACCGGGGAGCTGTTTTTT.

The J gene is TRBJ2-3, the V gene TRBV5-8; 11 bases fit TRBD2. Germline lookup yields CDR1 SGHTS and CDR2 YDEGEE. The CDR3 is 14 residues long. V lost 6 bases to trimming and J lost 4 bases; unmatched junction nucleotides: 4. CDR3 residues: CASNPGLAADTQYF. The DNA of the CDR3 is TGTGCCAGCAACCCGGGACTAGCGGCAGATACGCAGTATTTT.

This clone has a handful of counts. V gene TRBV11-2 combines with J gene TRBJ2-7; D is possibly TRBD1 (6 bases). With 5 bases removed from V and 0 bases from J, the gap between germline ends came to 14 bases. Germline CDR1 reads SGHAT; CDR2 reads FQNNGV. The CDR3 spans 15 residues. CDR3 sequence reads: CASSPLWGPSYEQYF. CDR3 nucleotides: TGTGCCAGCAGCCCCTTATGGGGGCCCTCCTACGAGCAGTACTTC.

V gene TRBV4-1 combines with J gene TRBJ2-5, with TRBD2 as a possible D gene (5 bases). V lost 0 bases, J lost 4 bases, and 21 bases lay in between. Germline values: CDR1 MGHRA, CDR2 YSYEKL. The CDR3 totals 18 residues. The CDR3 region has the DNA TGCGCCAGCAGCCAAGATGGGGTCGGCGGGCGGACGGGAGAGACCCAGTACTTC. The encoded protein is CASSQDGVGGRTGETQYF.

The chain employs TRBV6-1 and TRBJ1-1, with 12 positions matching TRBD1. The CDR3 spans 15 residues. With V trimmed by 5 bases and J by 5 bases, 6 bases remained unmatched. CDR1 and CDR2 from the germline V gene are MNHNS and SASEGT. In DNA form, the CDR3 reads TGTGCCAGCAGTCGGGGACAGGGGGCGAGAACTGAAGCTTTCTTT. Residues: CASSRGQGARTEAFF.

This chain links TRBV29-1 with TRBJ2-3; 7 bases align to TRBD1. This CDR3 has 13 amino acids. The ends lost 3 bases at V and 3 bases at J; junction bases unmatched: 3. Germline V gene sequence: CDR1 SQVTM, CDR2 ANQGSEA. CDR3 sequence reads: CSVETGTTDTQYF. CDR3 in DNA: TGCAGCGTTGAGACAGGGACGACAGATACGCAGTATTTT.

CDR3 region: CASRPGGGTEAFF. Written as DNA, the CDR3 is TGTGCCAGCAGGCCAGGGGGCGGCACTGAAGCTTTCTTT. This sequence joins TRBV6-1 and TRBJ1-1; the match to TRBD1 covers 8 bases. This CDR3 comprises 13 residues. Losses at the gene ends were 6 bases for V and 4 bases for J; bases not matched to a gene: 4. The germline gives CDR1 MNHNS, CDR2 SASEGT.

The V gene is TRBV11-2, the J gene TRBJ2-7; 9 nucleotides match TRBD1. Germline assignment: CDR1 SGHAT and CDR2 FQNNGV. The V gene end was trimmed by 4 bases and the J gene end by 4 bases; junction bases not matched to a gene: 14. The CDR3 extends over 17 amino acids. The CDR3 loop reads CASSSTLLDRGIYEQYF. The CDR3, as DNA: TGTGCCAGCAGCTCGACACTCCTCGACAGGGGGATTTACGAGCAGTACTTC.

This clone is a singleton in its sample. In nucleotides, the CDR3 is TGCAGCGCCGACCTGACGGGTCAGACAGATACGCAGTATTTT. Amino acids: CSADLTGQTDTQYF. The genes are TRBV29-1 and TRBJ2-3; D is undetermined. Germline CDR1 and CDR2: SQVTM and ANQGSEA. V lost 7 bases to trimming and J lost 3 bases, with 17 bases between them. CDR3 length equals 14 residues.

V and J are TRBV19 and TRBJ2-5; TRBD2 aligns across 15 bases. Germline V lookup: CDR1 LNHDA, CDR2 SQIVND (reference sequence). The CDR3 contains 16 residues. Losses at the gene ends were 5 bases for V and 9 bases for J; bases not matched to a gene: 10. DNA of the CDR3: TGTGCCAGTAGTCGGACTAGCGGGGGGGGCGTCACGGCCCAGTACTTC. Translated: CASSRTSGGGVTAQYF.

This clone was seen only a few times. The rearrangement links TRBV27 to TRBJ2-3; D may be TRBD2 (5 bases). CDR3 length: 15 amino acids. The V end was cut by 10 bases, the J end by 0 bases, with 17 bases between. Germline lookup yields CDR1 MNHEY and CDR2 SMNVEV (reference sequence). CDR3 sequence: CATAFGRTSTDTQYF. DNA for the CDR3: TGTGCCACTGCCTTTGGGCGGACTAGCACAGATACGCAGTATTTT.

This sequence joins TRBV10-3 and TRBJ2-5; 8 nucleotides line up with TRBD2. This CDR3 is 17 amino acids long. The germline gives CDR1 ENHRY, CDR2 SYGVKD. With V trimmed by 0 bases and J by 2 bases, 8 bases remained unmatched. The DNA for the CDR3 is TGTGCCATCAGTGAGTCGCTGACAGCGGGAGATCAAGAGACCCAGTACTTC. Translated, it gives CAISESLTAGDQETQYF.

This chain connects TRBV6-6 to TRBJ2-1; TRBD2 matches 7 bases. V lost 5 bases and J lost 4; bases outside the gene matches: 8. The V gene's germline CDR1 is MNHNY and CDR2 SVGAGI (reference sequence). The CDR3 consists of 15 residues. The CDR3, as DNA: TGTGCCAGCAGTCTCGGGGGAGGGACGTACAATGAGCAGTTCTTC. Its protein product is CASSLGGGTYNEQFF.